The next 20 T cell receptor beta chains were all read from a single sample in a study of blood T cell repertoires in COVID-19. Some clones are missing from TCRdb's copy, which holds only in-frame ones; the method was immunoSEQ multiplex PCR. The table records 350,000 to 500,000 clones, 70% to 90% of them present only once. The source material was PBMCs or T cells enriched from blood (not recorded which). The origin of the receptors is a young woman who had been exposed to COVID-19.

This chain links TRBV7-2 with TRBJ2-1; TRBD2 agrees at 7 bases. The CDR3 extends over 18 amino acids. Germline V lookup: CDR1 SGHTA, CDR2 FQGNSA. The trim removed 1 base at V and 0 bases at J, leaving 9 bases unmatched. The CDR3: CASSLGDPSGASYNEQFF. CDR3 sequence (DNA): TGTGCCAGCAGCTTAGGAGACCCTAGCGGAGCCTCCTACAATGAGCAGTTCTTC.

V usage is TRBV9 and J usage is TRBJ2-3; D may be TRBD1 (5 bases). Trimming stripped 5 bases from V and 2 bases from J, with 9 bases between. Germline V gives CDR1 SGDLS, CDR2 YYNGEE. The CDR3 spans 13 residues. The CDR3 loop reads CASRGLNTDTQYF. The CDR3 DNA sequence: TGTGCCAGCAGGGGGCTTAACACAGATACGCAGTATTTT.

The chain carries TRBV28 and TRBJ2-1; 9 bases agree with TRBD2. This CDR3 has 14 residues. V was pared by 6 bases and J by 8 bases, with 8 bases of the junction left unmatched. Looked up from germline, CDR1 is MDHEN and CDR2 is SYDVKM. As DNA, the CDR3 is TGTGCCAGCAGCTTGATTAGCGGGGGCCATGAGCAGTTCTTC. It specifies CASSLISGGHEQFF.

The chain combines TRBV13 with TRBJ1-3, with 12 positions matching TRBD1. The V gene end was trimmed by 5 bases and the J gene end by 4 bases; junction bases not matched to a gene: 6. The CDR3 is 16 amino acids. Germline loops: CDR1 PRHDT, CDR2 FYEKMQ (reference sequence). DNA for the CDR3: TGTGCCAGCAGCGGCCGGGACAGGGGGCCAGGAAACACCATATATTTT. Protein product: CASSGRDRGPGNTIYF.

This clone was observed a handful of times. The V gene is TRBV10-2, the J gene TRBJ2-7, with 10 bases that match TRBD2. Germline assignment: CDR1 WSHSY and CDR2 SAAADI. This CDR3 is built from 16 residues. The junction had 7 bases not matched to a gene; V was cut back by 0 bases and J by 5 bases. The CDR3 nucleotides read TGCGCCAGCAGTGAGTCGGAGCTAGCGGGAGTCGACGAGCAGTACTTC. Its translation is CASSESELAGVDEQYF.

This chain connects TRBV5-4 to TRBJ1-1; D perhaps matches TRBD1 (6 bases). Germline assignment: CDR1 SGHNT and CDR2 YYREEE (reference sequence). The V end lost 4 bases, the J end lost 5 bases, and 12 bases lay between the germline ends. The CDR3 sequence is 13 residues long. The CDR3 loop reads CASSPLGGTEAFF. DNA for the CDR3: TGTGCCAGCAGCCCCCTAGGGGGAACTGAAGCTTTCTTT.

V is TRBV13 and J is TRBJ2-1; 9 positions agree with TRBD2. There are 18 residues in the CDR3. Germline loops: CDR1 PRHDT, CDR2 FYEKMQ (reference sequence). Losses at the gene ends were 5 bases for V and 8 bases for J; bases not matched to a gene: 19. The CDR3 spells CASSGKGRGRERTHEQFF. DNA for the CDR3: TGTGCCAGCAGCGGGAAGGGTCGCGGGAGGGAGCGCACCCATGAGCAGTTCTTC.

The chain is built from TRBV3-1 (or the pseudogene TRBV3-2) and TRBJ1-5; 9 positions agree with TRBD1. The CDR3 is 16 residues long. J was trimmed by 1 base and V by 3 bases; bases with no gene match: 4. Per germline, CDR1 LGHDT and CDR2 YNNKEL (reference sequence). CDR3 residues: CASSQRDRESNQPQHF. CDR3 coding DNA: TGTGCCAGCAGCCAGCGGGACAGGGAAAGCAATCAGCCCCAGCATTTT.

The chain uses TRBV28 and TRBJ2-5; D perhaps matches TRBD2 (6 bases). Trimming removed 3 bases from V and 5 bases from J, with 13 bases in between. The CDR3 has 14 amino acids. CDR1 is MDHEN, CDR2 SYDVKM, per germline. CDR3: CASSFGGRSETQYF. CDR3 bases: TGTGCCAGCAGTTTTGGGGGGAGAAGTGAGACCCAGTACTTC. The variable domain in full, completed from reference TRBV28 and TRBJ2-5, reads DVKVTQSSRYLVKRTGEKVFLECVQDMDHENMFWYRQDPGLGLRLIYFSYDVKMKEKGDIPEGYSVSREKKERFSLILESASTNQTSMYLCASSFGGRSETQYFGPGTRLLVL.

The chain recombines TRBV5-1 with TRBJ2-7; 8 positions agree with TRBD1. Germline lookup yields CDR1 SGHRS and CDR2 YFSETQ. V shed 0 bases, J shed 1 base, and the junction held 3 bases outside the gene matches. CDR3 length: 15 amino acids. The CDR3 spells CASSLGTGYSYEQYF. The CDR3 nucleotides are TGCGCCAGCAGCTTGGGGACAGGGTATTCCTACGAGCAGTACTTC.

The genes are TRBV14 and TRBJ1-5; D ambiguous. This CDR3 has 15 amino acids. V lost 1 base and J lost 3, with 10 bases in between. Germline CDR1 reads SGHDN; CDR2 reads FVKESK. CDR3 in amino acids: CASSQAGSINQPQHF. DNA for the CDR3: TGTGCCAGCAGCCAAGCGGGAAGTATCAATCAGCCCCAGCATTTT.

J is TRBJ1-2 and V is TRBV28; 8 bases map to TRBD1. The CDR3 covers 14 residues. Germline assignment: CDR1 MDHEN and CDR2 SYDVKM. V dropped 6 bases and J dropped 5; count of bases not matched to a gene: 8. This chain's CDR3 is CASRFEDRAYGYTF. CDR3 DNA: TGTGCCAGCAGATTTGAGGACAGGGCTTATGGCTACACCTTC.

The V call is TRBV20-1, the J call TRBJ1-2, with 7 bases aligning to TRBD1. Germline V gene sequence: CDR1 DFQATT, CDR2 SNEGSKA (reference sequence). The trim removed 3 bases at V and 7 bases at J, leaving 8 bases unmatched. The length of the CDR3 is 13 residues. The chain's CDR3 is CSASSGGVSGYTF. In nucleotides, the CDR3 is TGCAGTGCTAGTTCAGGGGGAGTAAGTGGCTACACCTTC.

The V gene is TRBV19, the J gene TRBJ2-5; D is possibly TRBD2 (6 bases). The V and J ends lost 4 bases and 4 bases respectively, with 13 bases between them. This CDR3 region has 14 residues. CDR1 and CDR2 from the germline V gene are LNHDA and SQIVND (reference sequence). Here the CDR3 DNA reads TGTGCCAGTAGTACCGGTGAGGGACTAGAGACCCAGTACTTC. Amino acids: CASSTGEGLETQYF.

Here the CDR3 DNA reads TGTGCCAGCAGCCCACTAGCTACCGGGGAGCTGTTTTTT. Translation gives CASSPLATGELFF. The rearrangement uses TRBV6-6 and TRBJ2-2, with D tentatively TRBD2 (6 bases). V was clipped by 6 bases and J by 5 bases, with 10 bases between them. The CDR3 contains 13 residues. Germline V gene sequence: CDR1 MNHNY, CDR2 SVGAGI (reference sequence).

CDR3 in amino acids: CASSQAAGTAGYNEQFF. CDR3 nucleotide sequence: TGCGCCAGCAGCCAAGCGGCGGGGACAGCGGGTTACAATGAGCAGTTCTTC. The chain combines TRBV4-1 with TRBJ2-1; possible D gene TRBD1, 7 bases. Trimming removed 1 base from V and 4 bases from J, with 17 bases in between. The CDR3 is made up of 17 amino acids. From germline, CDR1 is MGHRA and CDR2 YSYEKL.

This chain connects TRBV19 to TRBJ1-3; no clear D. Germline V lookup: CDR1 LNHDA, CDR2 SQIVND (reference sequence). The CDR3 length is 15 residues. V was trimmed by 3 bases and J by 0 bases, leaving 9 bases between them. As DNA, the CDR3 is TGTGCCAGTAGTATGGGCACTCCCTCTGGAAACACCATATATTTT. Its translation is CASSMGTPSGNTIYF.

The CDR3 loop is CASSPSATGSGNTIYF. The DNA for the CDR3 is TGTGCCAGCTCACCAAGTGCCACAGGCTCTGGAAACACCATATATTTT. V usage is TRBV18 and J usage is TRBJ1-3; D possibly corresponds to TRBD1 (5 bases). Trimming took off 2 bases at V and 0 bases at J, with 11 bases between the two ends. The CDR3 loop spans 16 amino acids. Germline loops: CDR1 KGHSH, CDR2 LQKENI.

CDR3 in DNA: TGTGCCAGCATGTTCACCGGGACAGGGTTTAGTCAGCCCCAGCATTTT. It encodes CASMFTGTGFSQPQHF. This chain uses TRBV28 with TRBJ1-5; 9 bases are a match to TRBD1. With V trimmed by 7 bases and J by 6 bases, 13 bases remained unmatched. Germline V CDR1 and CDR2: MDHEN, SYDVKM. This CDR3 region has 16 residues.

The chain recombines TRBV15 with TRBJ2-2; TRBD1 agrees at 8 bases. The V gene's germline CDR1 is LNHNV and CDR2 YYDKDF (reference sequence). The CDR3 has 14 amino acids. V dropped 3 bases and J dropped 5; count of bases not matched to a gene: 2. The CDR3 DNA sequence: TGTGCCACCAGCAGTCGACAGGGGACCGGGGAGCTGTTTTTT. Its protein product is CATSSRQGTGELFF.